This entry features one T cell receptor beta chain sequence. This specimen belongs to a study of shared clonotypes between healthy human individuals. Naive CD8 cells were CD45RO-negative, positively selected for CCR7, excluding terminally differentiated effector memory CD45RA+ cells. Per germline, CDR1 SEHNR and CDR2 FQNEAQ (reference sequence). Trimming took off 5 bases at V and 5 bases at J, with 15 bases between the two ends. The length of the CDR3 is 14 residues. Sequencing used immunoSEQ multiplex PCR; TCRdb keeps in-frame clones, though not all of them. Here the sample spans about 590,000 clones, around 95% being singletons.

The specimen was naive CD8+ T cells sorted from blood. The clonotype originates from a woman aged 25 to 39 in good health. This chain uses TRBV7-9 with TRBJ1-1; D perhaps matches TRBD1 (5 bases). The CDR3 DNA reads as TGTGCCAGCAGCGTAGGGGTGGGGAATACTGAAGCTTTCTTT. The encoded protein is CASSVGVGNTEAFF.